Listed below are T cell receptor beta chains from one sample, sequenced in a study of regulatory and conventional T cells in RAG deficiency. Produced via immunoSEQ multiplex PCR; TCRdb's table is partial and in-frame only. There are some 28,000 clones in the sample; around nine tenths occur only once, and approximately 0.82% lies in the top ten. The sample also formed part of further work on regulatory T cells.

The sequenced sample was Tregs sorted from blood. All receptors come from a human donor in good health. Both conserved end residues are part of each CDR3. Each record gives: V gene, clone size, J gene, D gene, CDR3 protein, CDR3 DNA. A D gene is named only where the DNA matches it firmly. Clone size, where shown, is once, few, many, or a class for clones that have expanded.

>TRBV5-1|-|TRBJ2-2|-
CASSLGGTTGELFF
TGCGCCAGCAGCTTAGGCGGGACCACCGGGGAGCTGTTTTTT
>TRBV27|-|TRBJ1-2|-
CASSLSSTGAYGYTF
TGTGCCAGCAGTTTATCGTCAACAGGAGCCTATGGCTACACCTTC
>TRBV7-2|-|TRBJ2-1|TRBD2
CASSSPGLAGVYNEQFF
TGTGCCAGCAGCTCCCCCGGACTAGCGGGGGTATACAATGAGCAGTTCTTC
>TRBV12-5|-|TRBJ2-7|-
CASGLVGRSEGVPYF
TGTGCTAGTGGTTTGGTAGGCCGTTCGGAGGGCGTGCCATACTTC
>TRBV19|-|TRBJ1-2|-
CATGEGYYGYTF
TGTGCCACTGGGGAGGGTTACTATGGCTACACCTTC
>TRBV7-6|-|TRBJ1-2|-
CASSLSTARGYTF
TGTGCCAGCAGCTTATCGACCGCTAGGGGCTACACCTTC
>TRBV12-5|-|TRBJ1-1|TRBD1
CASGLGTGTGGRTEAFF
TGTGCTAGTGGTTTGGGTACCGGGACAGGGGGCAGAACTGAAGCTTTCTTT
>TRBV19|-|TRBJ1-3|-
CASSMPGGPSGNTIYF
TGTGCCAGTAGTATGCCAGGAGGGCCCTCTGGAAACACCATATATTTT
>TRBV6-6|-|TRBJ1-2|-
CASNAGGGGAGYGHTF
TGTGCCAGCAACGCGGGAGGAGGTGGGGCGGGCTATGGCCACACCTTC
>TRBV6-5|-|TRBJ1-2|-
CASSENGGFYGYTF
TGTGCCAGCAGCGAGAACGGGGGATTCTATGGCTACACCTTC
>TRBV27|-|TRBJ2-7|TRBD1
CASSFAQGKQYF
TGTGCCAGCAGTTTTGCACAGGGGAAGCAGTACTTC
>TRBV5-8|once|TRBJ1-1|-
CASRWWGPNTEAFF
TGTGCCAGCAGGTGGTGGGGCCCGAACACTGAAGCTTTCTTT
>TRBV9|-|TRBJ1-6|-
CASCASRGSPLHF
TGTGCCAGCTGTGCTTCGAGGGGCTCACCCCTCCACTTT
>TRBV5-5|-|TRBJ1-5|-
CASSLYPSNQPQHF
TGTGCCAGCAGCTTATATCCTAGCAATCAGCCCCAGCATTTT
>TRBV14|-|TRBJ1-1|-
CASRPLRGTEAFF
TGTGCCAGCAGACCTCTACGGGGAACTGAAGCTTTCTTT
>TRBV5-1|-|TRBJ2-3|-
CASSPDPDTQYF
TGCGCCAGCAGCCCTGATCCAGATACGCAGTATTTT
>TRBV11-1|once|TRBJ2-3|TRBD1
CASSPQGVAQYF
TGTGCCAGCAGCCCCCAGGGGGTTGCGCAGTATTTT
>TRBV7-8|-|TRBJ1-4|-
CASSLSRSPNEKLFF
TGTGCCAGCAGCTTATCTCGCTCCCCTAATGAAAAACTGTTTTTT
>TRBV6-1|-|TRBJ2-7|TRBD1
CASRRTGYEQYF
TGTGCCAGCAGGAGGACAGGGTACGAGCAGTACTTC
>TRBV4-1|-|TRBJ1-1|TRBD1
CASSQSGGRGAFF
TGCGCCAGCAGCCAATCAGGGGGCCGAGGAGCTTTCTTT
>TRBV11-1|-|TRBJ2-5|-
CASSLALGGGVRETQYF
TGTGCCAGCAGCTTAGCGCTTGGGGGGGGCGTTCGAGAGACCCAGTACTTC
>TRBV18|-|TRBJ1-6|-
CASSLEEQRNSPLHF
TGTGCCAGCTCACTGGAGGAGCAGCGAAATTCACCCCTCCACTTT
>TRBV11-2|-|TRBJ2-1|-
CASRIGPARHEQFF
TGTGCCAGCAGGATCGGACCCGCACGTCATGAGCAGTTCTTC
>TRBV10-1|-|TRBJ1-1|-
CASSESGVQLEAFF
TGCGCCAGCAGTGAGTCAGGAGTACAGCTCGAAGCTTTCTTT
>TRBV2|-|TRBJ2-1|TRBD2
CASRASGGTSSYNEQFF
TGTGCCAGCAGGGCTAGCGGGGGAACTAGCTCCTACAATGAGCAGTTCTTC
>TRBV18|-|TRBJ1-4|-
CASSRTSGPKEKLFF
TGTGCCAGCTCGCGAACCTCGGGCCCGAAGGAAAAACTGTTTTTT
>TRBV18|-|TRBJ1-5|-
CASSPLGGGLRGNQPQHF
TGTGCCAGCTCACCACTCGGGGGGGGGCTGAGAGGCAATCAGCCCCAGCATTTT
>TRBV10-1|-|TRBJ2-2|TRBD1
CASSEAGTGMNTGELFF
TGCGCCAGCAGTGAGGCCGGGACAGGGATGAACACCGGGGAGCTGTTTTTT
>TRBV6-5|-|TRBJ1-2|-
CASSSPSSGYTF
TGTGCCAGCAGTTCACCTAGTTCTGGCTACACCTTC
>TRBV7-9|-|TRBJ2-5|TRBD1
CASSLGQGIQETQYF
TGTGCCAGCAGCTTGGGACAGGGCATCCAAGAGACCCAGTACTTC
>TRBV18|-|TRBJ2-3|TRBD1
CASSDWTGEVDTQYF
TGTGCCAGCTCGGACTGGACAGGGGAGGTGGATACGCAGTATTTT
>TRBV7-2|-|TRBJ1-2|-
CASSLPGVKVSGYTF
TGTGCCAGCAGCCTCCCGGGGGTAAAAGTTTCTGGCTACACCTTC
>TRBV6-1|-|TRBJ2-4|-
CASSVGQIIAKNIQYF
TGTGCCAGCAGTGTAGGACAGATTATAGCCAAAAACATTCAGTACTTC
>TRBV30|-|TRBJ1-6|-
CAWSNTGSSYNSPLHF
TGTGCCTGGAGTAATACAGGGAGCTCCTATAATTCACCCCTCCACTTT
>TRBV18|-|TRBJ2-5|-
CASSQQQETQYF
TGTGCCAGCTCACAACAGCAAGAGACCCAGTACTTC
>TRBV5-4|-|TRBJ2-5|-
CASSEDPARQETQYF
TGTGCCAGCAGCGAGGACCCAGCGCGGCAAGAGACCCAGTACTTC
>TRBV4-2|-|TRBJ1-5|TRBD1
CASSQGDRAHQPQHF
TGTGCCAGCAGCCAAGGGGACAGGGCCCATCAGCCCCAGCATTTT
>TRBV10-3|-|TRBJ1-4|TRBD1
CAISRTGGVLATNEKLFF
TGTGCCATCAGTCGGACAGGGGGAGTTCTAGCAACTAATGAAAAACTGTTTTTT
>TRBV5-1|-|TRBJ2-3|TRBD2
CASSPGTSGSTDTQYF
TGCGCCAGCAGCCCGGGGACTAGCGGTAGCACAGATACGCAGTATTTT
>TRBV30|-|TRBJ1-5|-
CAWSPSGSGRNQPQHF
TGTGCCTGGAGCCCAAGCGGCTCGGGACGCAATCAGCCCCAGCATTTT
>TRBV4-2|-|TRBJ1-4|-
CASSPQSDRKLFF
TGTGCCAGCAGCCCACAGTCAGACAGGAAACTGTTTTTT
>TRBV6-5|once|TRBJ2-7|TRBD2
CASSRGLAGAYEQYF
TGTGCCAGCAGTAGGGGACTAGCGGGGGCCTACGAGCAGTACTTC
>TRBV28|-|TRBJ1-5|-
CASSFRGFGNQPQHF
TGTGCCAGCAGTTTCCGAGGGTTCGGCAATCAGCCCCAGCATTTT
>TRBV10-3|-|TRBJ2-5|-
CATSRLEQETQYF
TGTGCCACCTCCCGGCTAGAACAAGAGACCCAGTACTTC
>TRBV10-3|-|TRBJ1-3|TRBD1
CAISGYVEGADGNTIYF
TGTGCCATCAGTGGGTACGTCGAGGGGGCGGATGGAAACACCATATATTTT